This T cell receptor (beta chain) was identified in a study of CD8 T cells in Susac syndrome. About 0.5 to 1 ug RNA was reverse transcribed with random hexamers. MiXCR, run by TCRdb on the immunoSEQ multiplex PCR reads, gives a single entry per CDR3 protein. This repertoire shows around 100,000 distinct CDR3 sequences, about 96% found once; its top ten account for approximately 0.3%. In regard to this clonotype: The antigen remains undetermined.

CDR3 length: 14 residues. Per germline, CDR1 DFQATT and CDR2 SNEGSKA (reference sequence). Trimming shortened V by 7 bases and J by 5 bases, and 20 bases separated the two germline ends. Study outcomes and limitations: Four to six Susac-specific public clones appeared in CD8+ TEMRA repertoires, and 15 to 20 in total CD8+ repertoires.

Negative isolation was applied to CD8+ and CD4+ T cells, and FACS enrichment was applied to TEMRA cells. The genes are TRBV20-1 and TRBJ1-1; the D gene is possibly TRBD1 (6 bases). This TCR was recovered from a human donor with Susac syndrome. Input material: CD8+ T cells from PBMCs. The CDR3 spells CSEGGISMDTEAFF. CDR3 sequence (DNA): TGCAGTGAAGGGGGGATTTCGATGGATACTGAAGCTTTCTTT.